This T cell receptor beta chain is drawn from a study of blood T cell repertoires in COVID-19. TCRdb's table, derived via immunoSEQ multiplex PCR, lists solely in-frame clones and lacks some. This sample has approximately 160,000 clones, with around 84% found just once. The CDR3 covers 14 residues. Trimming stripped 11 bases from V and 1 base from J, with 14 bases between. Per germline, CDR1 LNHDA and CDR2 SQIVND (reference sequence). The chain has TRBV19 and TRBJ2-2; tentative D call: TRBD2 (6 bases). What was sequenced was peripheral blood. The receptor was derived from a woman aged 60-75 years with COVID-19, enrolled during active disease. The CDR3 DNA follows: TGTGCCTGCGACCGGGGGAGGAACACCGGGGAGCTGTTTTTT. Translation: CACDRGRNTGELFF. Full variable domain (remainder filled in from reference TRBV19 and TRBJ2-2): DGGITQSPKYLFRKEGQNVTLSCEQNLNHDAMYWYRQDPGQGLRLIYYSQIVNDFQKGDIAEGYSVSREKKESFPLTVTSAQKNPTAFYLCACDRGRNTGELFFGEGSRLTVL.